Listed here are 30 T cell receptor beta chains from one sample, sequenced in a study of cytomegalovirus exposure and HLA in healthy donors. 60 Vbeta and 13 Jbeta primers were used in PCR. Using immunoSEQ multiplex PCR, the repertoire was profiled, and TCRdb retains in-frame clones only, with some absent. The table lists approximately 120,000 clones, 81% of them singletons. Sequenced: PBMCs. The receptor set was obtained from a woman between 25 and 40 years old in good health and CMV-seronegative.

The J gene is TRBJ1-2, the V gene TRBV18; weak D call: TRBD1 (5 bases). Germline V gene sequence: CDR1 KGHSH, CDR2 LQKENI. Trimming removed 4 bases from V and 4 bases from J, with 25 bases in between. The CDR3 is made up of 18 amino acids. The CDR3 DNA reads TGTGCCAGCTCACAGGAGAGAGTCAGGGTTTCACCAGTCTATGGCTACACCTTC. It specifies CASSQERVRVSPVYGYTF.

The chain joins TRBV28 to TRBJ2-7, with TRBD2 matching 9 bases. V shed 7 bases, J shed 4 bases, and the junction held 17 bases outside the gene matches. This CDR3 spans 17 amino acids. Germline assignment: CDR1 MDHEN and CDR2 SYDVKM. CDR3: CASTTGASGTTEYEQYF. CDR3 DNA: TGTGCCAGCACGACGGGTGCTAGCGGGACTACCGAATACGAGCAGTACTTC.

CDR3 DNA: TGCGCCAGCAGCTTGGATGGGCTACGAAACACCATATATTTT. As protein: CASSLDGLRNTIYF. This chain joins TRBV5-1 and TRBJ1-3; the D is unclear. Trimming cost V 0 bases and J 5 bases, with 9 bases left between them. Germline V gives CDR1 SGHRS, CDR2 YFSETQ. The CDR3 has 14 residues.

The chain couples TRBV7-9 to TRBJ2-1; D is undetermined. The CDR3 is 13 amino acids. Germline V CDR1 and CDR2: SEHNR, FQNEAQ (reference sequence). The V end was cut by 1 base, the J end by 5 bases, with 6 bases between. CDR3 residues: CASSLVADNEQFF. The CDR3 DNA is TGTGCCAGCAGCTTAGTTGCGGACAATGAGCAGTTCTTC.

This chain's CDR3 is CASSQSSLLAGQSYNEQFF. In DNA, the CDR3 is TGCGCCAGCAGCCAATCTTCCCTCCTTGCGGGCCAATCCTACAATGAGCAGTTCTTC. The chain carries TRBV4-1 and TRBJ2-1; possible D gene TRBD2, 5 bases. In germline, CDR1 is MGHRA, CDR2 YSYEKL. This CDR3 comprises 19 residues. V was clipped by 2 bases and J by 1 base, with 21 bases between them.

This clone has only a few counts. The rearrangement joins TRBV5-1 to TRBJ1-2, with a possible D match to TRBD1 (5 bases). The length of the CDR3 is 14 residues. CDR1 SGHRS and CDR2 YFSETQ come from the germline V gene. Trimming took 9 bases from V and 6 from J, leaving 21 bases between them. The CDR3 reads CATVNPGTGDGYTF. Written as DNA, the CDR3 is TGCGCCACCGTAAACCCCGGGACTGGAGATGGCTACACCTTC.

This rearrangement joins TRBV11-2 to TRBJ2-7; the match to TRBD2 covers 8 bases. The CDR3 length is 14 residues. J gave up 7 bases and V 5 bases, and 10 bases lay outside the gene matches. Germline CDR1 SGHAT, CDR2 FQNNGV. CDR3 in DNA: TGTGCCAGCAGCACCAAGCGGGAGTGGGGGGAGCAGTACTTC. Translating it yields CASSTKREWGEQYF.

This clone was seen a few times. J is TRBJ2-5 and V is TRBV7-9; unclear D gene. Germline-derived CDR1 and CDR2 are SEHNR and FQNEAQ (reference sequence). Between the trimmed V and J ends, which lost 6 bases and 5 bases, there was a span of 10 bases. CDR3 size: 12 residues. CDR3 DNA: TGTGCCAGCAGGCGGAAATTGGAGACCCAGTACTTC. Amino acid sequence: CASRRKLETQYF. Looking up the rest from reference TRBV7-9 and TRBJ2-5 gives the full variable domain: DTGVSQNPRHKITKRGQNVTFRCDPISEHNRLYWYRQTLGQGPEFLTYFQNEAQLEKSRLLSDRFSAERPKGSFSTLEIQRTEQGDSAMYLCASRRKLETQYFGPGTRLLVL.

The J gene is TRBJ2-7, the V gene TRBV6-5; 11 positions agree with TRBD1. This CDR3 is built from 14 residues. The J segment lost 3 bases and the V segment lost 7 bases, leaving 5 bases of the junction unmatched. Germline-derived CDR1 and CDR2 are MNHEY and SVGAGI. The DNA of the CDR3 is TGTGCCAGCAACTCGGGGACAGGGGGCTACGAGCAGTACTTC. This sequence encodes CASNSGTGGYEQYF.

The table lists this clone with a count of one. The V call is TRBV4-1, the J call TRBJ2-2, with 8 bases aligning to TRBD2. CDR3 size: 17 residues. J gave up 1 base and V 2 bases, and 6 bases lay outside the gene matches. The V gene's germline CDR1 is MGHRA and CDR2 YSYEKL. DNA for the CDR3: TGCGCCAGCAGCCAACCGGGGGGGACCCTGAACACCGGGGAGCTGTTTTTT. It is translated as CASSQPGGTLNTGELFF.

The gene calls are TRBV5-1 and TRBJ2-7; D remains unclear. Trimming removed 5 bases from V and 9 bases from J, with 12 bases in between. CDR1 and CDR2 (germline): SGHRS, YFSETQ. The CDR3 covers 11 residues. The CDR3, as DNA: TGCGCCAGCAGTTACAAAGAGGTGCAGTACTTC. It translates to CASSYKEVQYF.

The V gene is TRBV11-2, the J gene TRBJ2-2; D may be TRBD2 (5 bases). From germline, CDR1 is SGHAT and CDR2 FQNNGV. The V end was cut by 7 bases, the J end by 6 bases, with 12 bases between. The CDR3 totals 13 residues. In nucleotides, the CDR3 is TGTGCCAGCAACGGGGTTAGTGCCGGGGAGCTGTTTTTT. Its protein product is CASNGVSAGELFF.

The CDR3 coding sequence is TGCGCCAGGAGAGGACAGAGATACAATGAGCAGTTCTTC. Protein sequence: CARRGQRYNEQFF. This chain joins TRBV10-1 and TRBJ2-1; D may be TRBD1 (6 bases). The germline V gene encodes CDR1 WNHNN and CDR2 SYGVQD (reference sequence). The CDR3 is 13 amino acids. V was trimmed by 9 bases and J by 4 bases, leaving 13 bases between them.

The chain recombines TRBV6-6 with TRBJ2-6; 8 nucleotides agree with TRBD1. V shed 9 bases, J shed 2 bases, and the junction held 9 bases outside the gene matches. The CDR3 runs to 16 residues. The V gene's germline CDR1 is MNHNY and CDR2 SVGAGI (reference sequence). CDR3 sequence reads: CASTNSGGAGANVLTF. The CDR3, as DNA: TGTGCCAGTACAAACTCAGGGGGCGCTGGGGCCAACGTCCTGACTTTC.

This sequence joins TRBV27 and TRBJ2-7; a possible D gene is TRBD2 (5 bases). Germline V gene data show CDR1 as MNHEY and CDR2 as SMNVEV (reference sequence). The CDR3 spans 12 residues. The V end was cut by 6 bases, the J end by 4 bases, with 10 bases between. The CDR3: CASSGIRYEQYF. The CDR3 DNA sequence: TGTGCCAGCAGCGGGATACGGTACGAGCAGTACTTC.

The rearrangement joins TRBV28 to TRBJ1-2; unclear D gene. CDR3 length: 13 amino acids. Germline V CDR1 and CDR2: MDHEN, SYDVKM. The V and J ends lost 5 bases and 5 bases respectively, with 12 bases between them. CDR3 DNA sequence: TGTGCCAGCAGTCCCCGGCTAGGTTATGGCTACACCTTC. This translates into CASSPRLGYGYTF.

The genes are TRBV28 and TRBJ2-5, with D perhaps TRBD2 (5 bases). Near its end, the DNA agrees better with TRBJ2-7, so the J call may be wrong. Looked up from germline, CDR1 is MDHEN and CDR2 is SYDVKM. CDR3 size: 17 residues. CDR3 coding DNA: TGTGCCAGCAGTTCCCCCTTACACAGCGGCCATACCTACGAGCAGTACTTC. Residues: CASSSPLHSGHTYEQYF.

This chain's CDR3 is CASSPPSSDMSGYTF. For the CDR3, the DNA is TGTGCCAGCTCACCACCGTCCTCGGACATGAGTGGCTACACCTTC. The chain recombines TRBV18 with TRBJ1-2, with D possibly being TRBD1 (5 bases). Trimming left V 0 bases short and J 7 bases short, with 15 bases between. The CDR3 totals 15 residues. The germline CDR1 and CDR2 sequences are KGHSH and LQKENI.

CDR3 region: CASSANTEAFF. The CDR3 nucleotides read TGTGCCAGCTCGGCGAACACTGAAGCTTTCTTT. The chain combines TRBV18 with TRBJ1-1; D call uncertain. The CDR3 has 11 residues. Germline CDR1 reads KGHSH; CDR2 reads LQKENI. The V gene lost 6 bases and the J gene lost 1 base, with 3 bases spanning the gap.

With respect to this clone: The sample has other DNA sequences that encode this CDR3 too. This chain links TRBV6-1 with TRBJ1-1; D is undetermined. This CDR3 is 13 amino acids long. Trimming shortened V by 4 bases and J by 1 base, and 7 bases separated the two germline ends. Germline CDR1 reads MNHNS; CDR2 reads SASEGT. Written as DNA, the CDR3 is TGTGCCAGCAGTGCTAACGGGAACACTGAAGCTTTCTTT. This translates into CASSANGNTEAFF.

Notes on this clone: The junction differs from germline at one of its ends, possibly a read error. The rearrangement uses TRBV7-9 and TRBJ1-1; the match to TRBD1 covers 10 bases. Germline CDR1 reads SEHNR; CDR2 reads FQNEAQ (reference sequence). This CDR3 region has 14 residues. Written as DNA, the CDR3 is TGTTCCAGCAGCCCGGACAGGGGGGACACTGAAGCTTTCTTT. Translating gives CSSSPDRGDTEAFF.

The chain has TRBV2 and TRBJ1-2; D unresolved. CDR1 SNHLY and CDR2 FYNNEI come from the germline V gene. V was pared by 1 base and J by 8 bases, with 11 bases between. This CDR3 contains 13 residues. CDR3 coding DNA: TGTGCCAGCAGTGAAGAACAGATGACGGGCTACACCTTC. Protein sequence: CASSEEQMTGYTF. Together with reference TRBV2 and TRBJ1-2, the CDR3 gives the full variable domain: EPEVTQTPSHQVTQMGQEVILRCVPISNHLYFYWYRQILGQKVEFLVSFYNNEISEKSEIFDDQFSVERPDGSNFTLKIRSTKLEDSAMYFCASSEEQMTGYTFGSGTRLTVV.

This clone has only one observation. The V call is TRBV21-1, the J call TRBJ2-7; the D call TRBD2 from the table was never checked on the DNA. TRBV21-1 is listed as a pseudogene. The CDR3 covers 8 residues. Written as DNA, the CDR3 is TGTGCCAGCAGCATGTCTTACTTC. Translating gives CASSMSYF.

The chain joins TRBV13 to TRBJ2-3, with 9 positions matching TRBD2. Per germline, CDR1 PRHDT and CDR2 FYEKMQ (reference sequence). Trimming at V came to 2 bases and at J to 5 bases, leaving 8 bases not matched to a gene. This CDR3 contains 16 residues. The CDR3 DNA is TGTGCCAGCAGCTTACCGGGCGGGAGGGCTATAGATACGCAGTATTTT. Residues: CASSLPGGRAIDTQYF.

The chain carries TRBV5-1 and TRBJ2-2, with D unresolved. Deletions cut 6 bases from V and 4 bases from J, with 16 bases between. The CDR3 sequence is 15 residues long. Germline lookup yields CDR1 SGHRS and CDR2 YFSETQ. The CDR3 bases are TGCGCCAGCACACCCGACTCCCATCTCACCGGGGAGCTGTTTTTT. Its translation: CASTPDSHLTGELFF. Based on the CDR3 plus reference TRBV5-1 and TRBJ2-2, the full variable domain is KAGVTQTPRYLIKTRGQQVTLSCSPISGHRSVSWYQQTPGQGLQFLFEYFSETQRNKGNFPGRFSGRQFSNSRSEMNVSTLELGDSALYLCASTPDSHLTGELFFGEGSRLTVL.

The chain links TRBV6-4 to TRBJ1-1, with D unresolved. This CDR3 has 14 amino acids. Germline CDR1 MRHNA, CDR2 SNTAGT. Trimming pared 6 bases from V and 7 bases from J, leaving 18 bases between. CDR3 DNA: TGTGCCAGCAGGCGAGGGATTGGATTGGGTGAAGCTTTCTTT. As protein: CASRRGIGLGEAFF.

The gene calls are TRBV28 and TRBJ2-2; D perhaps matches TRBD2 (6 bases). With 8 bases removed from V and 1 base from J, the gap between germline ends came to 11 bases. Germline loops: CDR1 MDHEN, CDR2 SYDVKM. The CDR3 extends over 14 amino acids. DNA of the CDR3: TGTGCCAGCCAGGAGGGCGGGAACACCGGGGAGCTGTTTTTT. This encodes CASQEGGNTGELFF.

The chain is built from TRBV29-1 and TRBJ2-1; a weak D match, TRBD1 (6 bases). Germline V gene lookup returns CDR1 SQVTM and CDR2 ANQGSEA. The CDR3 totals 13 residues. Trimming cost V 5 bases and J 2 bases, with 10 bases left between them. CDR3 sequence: CSVRQAAYNEQFF. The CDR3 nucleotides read TGCAGCGTTCGACAGGCCGCCTACAATGAGCAGTTCTTC.

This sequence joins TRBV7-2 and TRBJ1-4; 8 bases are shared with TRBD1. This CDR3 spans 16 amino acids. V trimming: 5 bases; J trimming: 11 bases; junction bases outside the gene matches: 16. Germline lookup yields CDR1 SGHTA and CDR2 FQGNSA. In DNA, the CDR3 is TGTGCCAGCAGCCTGGCGGGGGTTGACAGGGGAGGGAAACTGTTTTTT. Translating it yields CASSLAGVDRGGKLFF.

The chain's CDR3 is CASGPRTELTEAFF. The CDR3 DNA reads as TGCGCCAGCGGGCCACGGACAGAACTCACTGAAGCTTTCTTT. The V gene is TRBV10-2, the J gene TRBJ1-1; D may be TRBD1 (6 bases). Germline V gene data show CDR1 as WSHSY and CDR2 as SAAADI. The CDR3 extends over 14 amino acids. V lost 8 bases, J lost 4 bases, and 17 bases lay in between.